Shown below are 6 T cell receptor beta chains from a single sample sequenced in a study of identical twins. MiXCR, run by TCRdb on the 5' RACE reads, gives a single entry per CDR3 protein. This table holds some 500,000 distinct CDR3 sequences, about 13% found once. This sample was shared with a second study, whose subject was yellow fever vaccine responses in identical twins.

The sequenced material came from CD4+ T cells sorted from blood. Receptors were obtained from a woman between 18 and 30 years old in good health.

The rearrangement links TRBV30 to TRBJ2-4; D is ambiguous. V was trimmed by 3 bases and J by 2 bases, leaving 5 bases between them. Germline V gives CDR1 GTSNPN, CDR2 SVGIG (reference sequence). This CDR3 region has 12 residues. The CDR3 region is CAWRATKNIQYF. For the CDR3, the DNA is TGTGCCTGGAGAGCGACCAAAAACATTCAGTACTTC. Looking up the rest from reference TRBV30 and TRBJ2-4 gives the full variable domain: SQTIHQWPATLVQPVGSPLSLECTVEGTSNPNLYWYRQAAGRGLQLLFYSVGIGQISSEVPQNLSASRPQDRQFILSSKKLLLSDSGFYLCAWRATKNIQYFGAGTRLSVL.

The CDR3 bases are TGTGCCAGCAGCACCACGGCTAGCAGGGGGCTGCCAGATACGCAGTATTTT. It yields the protein CASSTTASRGLPDTQYF. This rearrangement joins TRBV7-9 to TRBJ2-3, with 8 bases that match TRBD1. Germline CDR1 is SEHNR and CDR2 is FQNEAQ (reference sequence). The CDR3 is made up of 17 amino acids. After removal of 5 bases from V and 4 bases from J, the junction contained 14 bases not matched to a gene.

The J gene is TRBJ2-7, the V gene TRBV20-1; 8 bases match TRBD2. Germline CDR1 is DFQATT and CDR2 is SNEGSKA (reference sequence). This CDR3 spans 15 amino acids. J gave up 3 bases and V 3 bases, and 10 bases lay outside the gene matches. The CDR3 loop reads CSASFPRGGYYEQYF. The DNA for the CDR3 is TGCAGTGCTAGTTTTCCTCGGGGGGGCTACTACGAGCAGTACTTC.

The table lists this clonotype with a few counts. As the CDR3 is not closed by the conserved phenylalanine or tryptophan, this likely results from a read error. No DNA is shown, since the ends of the CDR3 on it are uncertain; the CDR3 is the one TCRdb lists. The genes are TRBV25-1 and TRBJ2-7; no check of the table's D call, TRBD1, against the DNA was made. Per germline, CDR1 MGHDK and CDR2 SYGVNS. Termini included, the CDR3 measures 9 amino acids. The chain's CDR3 is CASSRDSDL.

The sample holds many counts of this clonotype. The chain recombines TRBV7-8 with TRBJ2-1; 7 nucleotides align to TRBD2. V lost 0 bases and J lost 13; bases outside the gene matches: 6. Germline assignment: CDR1 SGHVS and CDR2 FQNEAQ. The CDR3 spans 13 residues. This CDR3 is CASSLAGSSGQFF. DNA of the CDR3: TGTGCCAGCAGCTTAGCGGGGTCTAGCGGACAGTTCTTC.

This clonotype was detected only a few times. This rearrangement joins TRBV12-3 or TRBV12-4 to TRBJ1-6, with D possibly matching TRBD1 (5 bases). The V gene lost 6 bases and the J gene lost 9 bases, with 12 bases spanning the gap. This CDR3 is 13 amino acids long. In DNA form, the CDR3 reads TGTGCCAGCAGCCGGGACTTTAGTTCACCCCTCCACTTT. Protein: CASSRDFSSPLHF.